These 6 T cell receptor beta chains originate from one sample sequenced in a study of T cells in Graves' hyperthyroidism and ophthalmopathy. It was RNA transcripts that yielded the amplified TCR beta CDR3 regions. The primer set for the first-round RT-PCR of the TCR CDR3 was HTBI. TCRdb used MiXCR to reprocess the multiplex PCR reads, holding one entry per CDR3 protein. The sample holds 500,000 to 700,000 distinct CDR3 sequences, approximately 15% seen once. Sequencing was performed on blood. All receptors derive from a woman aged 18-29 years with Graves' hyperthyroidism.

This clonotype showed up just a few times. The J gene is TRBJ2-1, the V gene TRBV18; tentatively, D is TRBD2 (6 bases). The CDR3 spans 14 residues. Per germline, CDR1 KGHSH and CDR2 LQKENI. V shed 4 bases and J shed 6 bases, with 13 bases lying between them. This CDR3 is CASSRQTSINEQFF. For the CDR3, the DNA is TGTGCCAGCTCACGACAGACTAGTATCAATGAGCAGTTCTTC.

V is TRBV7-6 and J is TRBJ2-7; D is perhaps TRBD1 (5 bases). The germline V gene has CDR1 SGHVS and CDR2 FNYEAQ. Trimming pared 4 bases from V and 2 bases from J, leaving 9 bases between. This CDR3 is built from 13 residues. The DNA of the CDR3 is TGTGCCAGCAGCTCGACAGAAGCCTACGAGCAGTACTTC. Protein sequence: CASSSTEAYEQYF. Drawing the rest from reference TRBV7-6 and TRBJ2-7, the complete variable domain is GAGVSQSPRYKVTKRGQDVALRCDPISGHVSLYWYRQALGQGPEFLTYFNYEAQQDKSGLPNDRFSAERPEGSISTLTIQRTEQRDSAMYRCASSSTEAYEQYFGPGTRLTVT.

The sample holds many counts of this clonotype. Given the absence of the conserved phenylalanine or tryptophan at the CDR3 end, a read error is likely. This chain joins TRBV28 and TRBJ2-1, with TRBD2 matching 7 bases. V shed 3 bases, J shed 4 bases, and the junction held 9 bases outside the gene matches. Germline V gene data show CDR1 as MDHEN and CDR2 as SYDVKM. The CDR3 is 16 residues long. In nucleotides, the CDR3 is TGTGCCAGCAGTTTGATGGGGGAGGGCCTTTACAATGAGCAGTTCCTC. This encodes CASSLMGEGLYNEQFL.

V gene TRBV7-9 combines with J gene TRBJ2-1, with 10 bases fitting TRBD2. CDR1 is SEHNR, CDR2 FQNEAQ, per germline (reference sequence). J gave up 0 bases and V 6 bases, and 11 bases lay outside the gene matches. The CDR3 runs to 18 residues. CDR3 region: CASSSPPSGRLSYNEQFF. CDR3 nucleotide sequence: TGTGCCAGCAGTTCTCCCCCTAGCGGGAGACTCTCCTACAATGAGCAGTTCTTC.

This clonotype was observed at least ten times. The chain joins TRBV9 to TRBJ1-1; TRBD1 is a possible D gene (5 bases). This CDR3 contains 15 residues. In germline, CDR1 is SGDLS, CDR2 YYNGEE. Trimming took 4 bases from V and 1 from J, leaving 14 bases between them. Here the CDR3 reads CASSPIGTANTEAFF. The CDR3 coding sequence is TGTGCCAGCAGCCCAATAGGGACGGCGAACACTGAAGCTTTCTTT.

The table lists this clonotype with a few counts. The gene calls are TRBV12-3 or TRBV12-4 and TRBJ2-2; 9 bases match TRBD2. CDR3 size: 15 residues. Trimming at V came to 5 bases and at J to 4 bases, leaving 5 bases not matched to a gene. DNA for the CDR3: TGTGCCAGCAGTGGAGCTAGCGGGATCACCGGGGAGCTGTTTTTT. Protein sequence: CASSGASGITGELFF.